A selection of T cell receptor beta chains follows, all from one sample in a study of cytomegalovirus exposure and HLA in healthy donors. Assay: immunoSEQ multiplex PCR; the TCRdb copy retains only in-frame clones and omits some. Here the sample spans around 200,000 clones, roughly 79% being singletons. The sample taken for sequencing was PBMCs. The receptors here all came from a man under 40 in good health and CMV-seronegative. Each CDR3 is given with its conserved first and last residue. A D gene is named only where the DNA matches it firmly. Size values are once, few and many counts, or a class for expanded clones, and some rows have none.

abundance,j_gene,v_gene,d_gene,CDR3nt,CDR3aa
.,TRBJ1-6,TRBV5-1,.,TGCGCCAGCAGCTTGGAAGGGGTCTCCTATAATTCACCCCTCCACTTT,CASSLEGVSYNSPLHF
.,TRBJ2-1,TRBV23-1,TRBD2,TGCGCCAGCAGTCAATCTGCCGGTCTAGCGGAAACCTACAATGAGCAGTTCTTC,CASSQSAGLAETYNEQFF
.,TRBJ2-2,TRBV29-1,TRBD1,TGCAGCGTTGGACAGGGGGCCGGGGAGCTGTTTTTT,CSVGQGAGELFF
once,TRBJ1-5,TRBV19,.,TGTGCCAGTAGTTTGGGGCGATACGGCAATCAGCCCCAGCATTTT,CASSLGRYGNQPQHF
.,TRBJ2-5,TRBV6-1,TRBD2,TGTGCCACCCGACTAGCGGGAGTGAAAGAGACCCAGTACTTC,CATRLAGVKETQYF
.,TRBJ2-1,TRBV11-3,TRBD2,TGTGCCAGCAGCTTAGCGGGGACTAGCGGGGGGAATGAGCAGTTCTTC,CASSLAGTSGGNEQFF
.,TRBJ2-1,TRBV5-4,TRBD2,TGTGCCAGCAGCTTCTCGGGAGGGCCGCGGGAGCAGTTCTTC,CASSFSGGPREQFF
once,TRBJ2-7,TRBV5-1,TRBD1,TGCGCCAGCAGCTCTGAGGGGACAGGGGGCTACGAGCAGTACTTC,CASSSEGTGGYEQYF
.,TRBJ2-1,TRBV11-3,.,TGTGCCAGCAGCTTAACCGGGGATGAGCAGTTCTTC,CASSLTGDEQFF
.,TRBJ2-7,TRBV2,.,TGTGCCAGCAGTTCTCAGAACTACGAGCAGTACTTC,CASSSQNYEQYF
few,TRBJ2-1,TRBV4-2,.,TGTGCCAGCAGCCAAGTTTCAGCGGCCTCCTACAATGAGCAGTTCTTC,CASSQVSAASYNEQFF
.,TRBJ2-7,TRBV4-1,.,TGCGCCAGCAGCCTCGCGGGCTCCAGCTACGAGCAGTACTTC,CASSLAGSSYEQYF
.,TRBJ1-2,TRBV25-1,.,TGTGCCAGCAGTCCTTCAGGGTTCTATGGCTACACCTTC,CASSPSGFYGYTF
.,TRBJ2-1,TRBV6-5,TRBD1,TGTGCCAGCAGCTCCGGGACAGGGGACTACAATGAGCAGTTCTTC,CASSSGTGDYNEQFF
few,TRBJ2-7,TRBV5-5,.,TGTGCCAGCAGCCGAATGGAGGTAGCCTACGAGCAGTACTTC,CASSRMEVAYEQYF
.,TRBJ2-1,TRBV19,TRBD1,TGTGCCAGTAGTATGGGACAGGTCTCCTACAATGAGCAGTTCTTC,CASSMGQVSYNEQFF
.,TRBJ2-7,TRBV6-1,.,TGTGCCAGCAGCGAGGTCCACGAGCAGTACTTC,CASSEVHEQYF
.,TRBJ1-5,TRBV7-2,.,TGTGCCAGCAGCCACAGCCGGCACCAGCCCCAGCATTTT,CASSHSRHQPQHF
.,TRBJ2-2,TRBV11-3,TRBD2,TGTGCCAGCAGCGAATCTAGCGGGAGGCCGAACACCGGGGAGCTGTTTTTT,CASSESSGRPNTGELFF
.,TRBJ2-2,TRBV5-1,.,TGCGCCAGCAGCTTGGCTGGGCCGAACACCGGGGAGCTGTTTTTT,CASSLAGPNTGELFF
.,TRBJ2-7,TRBV21-1,.,TGTGCCAGCAGCCAAAAGCTCCGGGGTACGTCCTACGAGCAGTACTTC,CASSQKLRGTSYEQYF
.,TRBJ2-5,TRBV2,TRBD2,TGTGCCAGCAGTGGACTAGCGGGAGGGCAAGAGACCCAGTACTTC,CASSGLAGGQETQYF
.,TRBJ1-3,TRBV2,TRBD1,TGTGCCAGCAGTTTACGGGGACAGGACTCTGGAAACACCATATATTTT,CASSLRGQDSGNTIYF
once,TRBJ1-5,TRBV27,.,TGTGCCAGCAGTCGGGACTTTAGCAATCAGCCCCAGCATTTT,CASSRDFSNQPQHF
.,TRBJ2-7,TRBV15,.,TGTGCCACCAGCGGACTGCGCTCCTACGAGCAGTACTTC,CATSGLRSYEQYF
.,TRBJ2-6,TRBV25-1,.,TGTGCCAGCAGTGAATACGGGGGAGGCAACGTCCTGACTTTC,CASSEYGGGNVLTF
.,TRBJ1-6,TRBV5-1,TRBD1,TGCGCCAGCAGCTTGGGGGACAGAAATCTTCATAATTCACCCCTCCACTTT,CASSLGDRNLHNSPLHF